The 25 T cell receptor beta chains given below trace back to one sample, sequenced in a study of blood T cell repertoires in COVID-19. Clones were read by immunoSEQ multiplex PCR, and TCRdb kept only the in-frame ones, dropping some. The table includes 65,000 to 95,000 clones, roughly 80% detected once. What was sequenced was peripheral blood. The receptor set was obtained from a woman aged 40 to 50 with active or convalescent COVID-19.

The chain uses TRBV9 and TRBJ2-4; 7 nucleotides align to TRBD1. V trimming: 4 bases; J trimming: 7 bases; junction bases outside the gene matches: 8. Per the germline V gene, CDR1 is SGDLS and CDR2 is YYNGEE. The CDR3 is 14 residues long. The CDR3 coding sequence is TGTGCCAGCAGCCCCGGGACAGTGAGGAACATTCAGTACTTC. The encoded protein is CASSPGTVRNIQYF.

V is TRBV19 and J is TRBJ1-5; TRBD1 matches 9 bases. Trimming removed 1 base from V and 1 base from J; junction bases left unmatched: 8. Germline lookup yields CDR1 LNHDA and CDR2 SQIVND (reference sequence). There are 18 residues in the CDR3. DNA for the CDR3: TGTGCCAGTAGTATAGGGACAGGGGCCGGCAACAGCAATCAGCCCCAGCATTTT. Amino acids: CASSIGTGAGNSNQPQHF.

This chain connects TRBV5-8 to TRBJ1-6; D not resolved. This CDR3 region has 14 residues. Germline values: CDR1 SGHTS, CDR2 YDEGEE. The V end lost 1 base, the J end lost 9 bases, and 11 bases lay between the germline ends. This CDR3 is CASSLMDYGSPLHF. The DNA for the CDR3 is TGTGCCAGCAGCTTGATGGACTACGGTTCACCCCTCCACTTT.

This chain connects TRBV7-9 to TRBJ2-6; 9 bases match TRBD1. The CDR3 consists of 17 residues. V gave up 5 bases and J gave up 2 bases; unmatched junction bases: 7. Germline CDR1 is SEHNR and CDR2 is FQNEAQ (reference sequence). CDR3 nucleotides: TGTGCCAGCAGCCCAGGACAGGGGAAGACTGGGGCCAACGTCCTGACTTTC. Protein sequence: CASSPGQGKTGANVLTF.

The chain couples TRBV7-9 to TRBJ1-2; TRBD1 matches at 10 bases. Per germline, CDR1 SEHNR and CDR2 FQNEAQ (reference sequence). The CDR3 extends over 17 amino acids. V lost 5 bases and J lost 3; bases outside the gene matches: 12. DNA for the CDR3: TGTGCCAGCAGCCAGGGACAGGGGATGGGTTTTGACTATGGCTACACCTTC. Translation: CASSQGQGMGFDYGYTF.

This clone was seen just once. The V call is TRBV7-8, the J call TRBJ1-5; D possibly corresponds to TRBD1 (6 bases). V was shortened by 6 bases and J by 2 bases, with 11 bases between the two germline ends. The CDR3 has 14 residues. CDR1 and CDR2 (germline): SGHVS, FQNEAQ. CDR3 DNA: TGTGCCAGCAGACCTGGACAGCGCAATCAGCCCCAGCATTTT. Encoded protein: CASRPGQRNQPQHF. Full variable domain (outside the CDR3, taken from reference TRBV7-8 and TRBJ1-5): GAGVSQSPRYKVAKRGQDVALRCDPISGHVSLFWYQQALGQGPEFLTYFQNEAQLDKSGLPSDRFFAERPEGSVSTLKIQRTQQEDSAVYLCASRPGQRNQPQHFGDGTRLSIL.

The V gene is TRBV7-3, the J gene TRBJ2-2, with a weak D call TRBD1 (8 bases). CDR1 and CDR2 from the germline V gene are SGHTA and FQGTGA. The CDR3 is 19 residues long. The V and J ends lost 5 bases and 3 bases respectively, with 25 bases between them. The CDR3 loop is CASSPYPTGASGHTGELFF. The CDR3 DNA follows: TGTGCCAGCAGCCCTTACCCGACAGGGGCTAGCGGACACACCGGGGAGCTGTTTTTT.

This clone was detected only a few times. The chain combines TRBV7-3 with TRBJ1-1, with TRBD1 matching over 8 bases. Germline V CDR1 and CDR2: SGHTA, FQGTGA. The V gene end was trimmed by 0 bases and the J gene end by 5 bases; junction bases not matched to a gene: 5. This CDR3 spans 15 amino acids. The chain's CDR3 is CASSLTGDRTTEAFF. The CDR3 DNA is TGTGCCAGCAGCTTAACAGGGGACAGGACTACTGAAGCTTTCTTT.

The chain joins TRBV19 to TRBJ1-3, with D unclear. CDR1 is LNHDA, CDR2 SQIVND, per germline (reference sequence). The CDR3 loop spans 16 amino acids. V lost 1 base, J lost 0 bases, and 10 bases lay in between. The CDR3 is CASSIGAFLSGNTIYF. The DNA of the CDR3 is TGTGCCAGTAGTATAGGGGCCTTCCTCTCTGGAAACACCATATATTTT.

The chain uses TRBV18 and TRBJ1-2; 8 bases agree with TRBD1. Germline-derived CDR1 and CDR2 are KGHSH and LQKENI. This CDR3 comprises 16 residues. Losses at the gene ends were 4 bases for V and 8 bases for J; bases not matched to a gene: 15. The CDR3 DNA follows: TGTGCCAGCTCACTTCGAGGGGCAGGGGGCTTACACGGCTACACCTTC. It is translated as CASSLRGAGGLHGYTF.

The chain recombines TRBV4-2 with TRBJ2-4, with 11 bases fitting TRBD2. CDR1 is LGHNA and CDR2 is YNFKEQ in the germline V gene. V shed 1 base and J 8 bases; nucleotides not matched to a gene: 7. This CDR3 contains 16 residues. The CDR3 region has the DNA TGTGCCAGCAGCCAAGTGCCTAGCGGGGGGTGGGACATTCAGTACTTC. Its translation is CASSQVPSGGWDIQYF.

The chain joins TRBV7-2 to TRBJ2-5, with D tentatively TRBD2 (7 bases). Trimming left V 5 bases short and J 5 bases short, with 15 bases between. This CDR3 is built from 14 residues. Germline values: CDR1 SGHTA, CDR2 FQGNSA. The CDR3 region is CASSRGRGGETQYF. The CDR3 nucleotides read TGTGCCAGCAGCCGGGGGAGGGGGGGGGAGACCCAGTACTTC.

This chain joins TRBV7-8 and TRBJ1-5, with D possibly TRBD1 on 5 matching bases. The germline CDR1 and CDR2 sequences are SGHVS and FQNEAQ. V gave up 1 base and J gave up 2 bases, with 15 bases separating them. The CDR3 covers 17 residues. The CDR3, as DNA: TGTGCCAGCAGCTTAGTCTCCTCGACAGCGCGCAATCAGCCCCAGCATTTT. It yields the protein CASSLVSSTARNQPQHF.

This clone is a singleton in its sample. The gene calls are TRBV18 and TRBJ1-1; D gene ambiguous. Germline V gene sequence: CDR1 KGHSH, CDR2 LQKENI. V was trimmed by 8 bases and J by 0 bases, leaving 16 bases between them. The CDR3 is 15 residues long. The CDR3 spells CASTMTLWLNTEAFF. In nucleotides, the CDR3 is TGTGCCAGCACAATGACATTGTGGTTGAACACTGAAGCTTTCTTT.

The V and J genes are TRBV6-5 and TRBJ2-7, with D possibly matching TRBD2 (5 bases). Germline assignment: CDR1 MNHEY and CDR2 SVGAGI. The CDR3 consists of 14 residues. V shed 0 bases and J shed 2 bases, with 8 bases lying between them. This chain's CDR3 is CASSYSGLTYEQYF. CDR3 nucleotide sequence: TGTGCCAGCAGTTACTCAGGACTGACCTACGAGCAGTACTTC.

The V and J genes are TRBV4-3 and TRBJ2-7; tentative D call: TRBD1 (5 bases). Germline V lookup: CDR1 LGHNA, CDR2 YSLEER. This CDR3 comprises 14 residues. Trimming stripped 1 base from V and 2 bases from J, with 9 bases between. Here the CDR3 reads CASSQVAGPYEQYF. The CDR3 DNA is TGCGCCAGCAGCCAAGTAGCAGGGCCCTACGAGCAGTACTTC.

This clone was counted a single time. The V and J genes are TRBV7-3 and TRBJ1-5; TRBD1 matches 8 bases. With 0 bases clipped from V and 7 bases from J, the junction kept 8 bases outside the gene matches. The CDR3 runs 16 residues. Germline assignment: CDR1 SGHTA and CDR2 FQGTGA. Here the CDR3 reads CASSLTGDRGGQPQHF. CDR3 coding DNA: TGTGCCAGCAGCTTAACTGGAGACAGGGGAGGCCAGCCCCAGCATTTT.

CDR3 bases: TGTGCCAGCAGTGCGACTGTCTATGGCTACACCTTC. Protein: CASSATVYGYTF. The chain combines TRBV2 with TRBJ1-2; D not resolved. CDR3 length equals 12 residues. Per the germline V gene, CDR1 is SNHLY and CDR2 is FYNNEI. Deletions cut 4 bases from V and 4 bases from J, with 7 bases between.

The V and J genes are TRBV2 and TRBJ1-2; D is perhaps TRBD1 (5 bases). Per the germline V gene, CDR1 is SNHLY and CDR2 is FYNNEI. This CDR3 contains 13 residues. Trimming took 8 bases from V and 2 from J, leaving 12 bases between them. CDR3 in DNA: TGTGCCAGCGCTAGGGGCCTAAACTATGGCTACACCTTC. As protein: CASARGLNYGYTF. The variable domain in full, with the rest retrieved from reference TRBV2 and TRBJ1-2, is EPEVTQTPSHQVTQMGQEVILRCVPISNHLYFYWYRQILGQKVEFLVSFYNNEISEKSEIFDDQFSVERPDGSNFTLKIRSTKLEDSAMYFCASARGLNYGYTFGSGTRLTVV.

This clone has just a few counts. The V call is TRBV6-1, the J call TRBJ1-2; possible D gene TRBD1, 6 bases. The V end lost 2 bases, the J end lost 4 bases, and 11 bases lay between the germline ends. The CDR3 has 14 amino acids. Germline V gene sequence: CDR1 MNHNS, CDR2 SASEGT. CDR3 residues: CASSETGFSYGYTF. CDR3 sequence (DNA): TGTGCCAGCAGTGAAACAGGGTTCAGCTATGGCTACACCTTC.

The sample holds one count of this clone. The chain combines TRBV6-6 with TRBJ2-5; 15 bases line up with TRBD2. Germline lookup yields CDR1 MNHNY and CDR2 SVGAGI (reference sequence). The CDR3 covers 21 residues. Trimming took 6 bases from V and 3 from J; bases not matched to a gene: 20. CDR3 bases: TGTGCCAGCAGCCCGTCCCCCGGACTAGCGGGAGGGTTGGAAGGAAAAGAGACCCAGTACTTC. It specifies CASSPSPGLAGGLEGKETQYF.

This chain uses TRBV5-1 with TRBJ1-1, with D perhaps TRBD1 (6 bases). V was shortened by 3 bases and J by 2 bases, with 11 bases between the two germline ends. The CDR3 consists of 14 residues. CDR1 is SGHRS, CDR2 YFSETQ, per germline. CDR3 protein: CASSSDSLNTEAFF. CDR3 DNA sequence: TGCGCCAGCAGCTCGGACAGCCTAAACACTGAAGCTTTCTTT.

This chain connects TRBV5-1 to TRBJ2-1; D perhaps matches TRBD2 (6 bases). Germline V gives CDR1 SGHRS, CDR2 YFSETQ. The CDR3 runs 15 residues. V dropped 0 bases and J dropped 8 bases, with 15 bases sitting between them. The CDR3 loop is CASSLGGLGFHEQFF. The CDR3 bases are TGCGCCAGCAGCTTGGGGGGACTTGGGTTCCATGAGCAGTTCTTC.

This clone was seen only a few times. J is TRBJ2-7 and V is TRBV28; no clear D gene. Between the trimmed V and J ends, which lost 6 bases and 3 bases, there was a span of 6 bases. Looked up from germline, CDR1 is MDHEN and CDR2 is SYDVKM. This CDR3 has 11 residues. CDR3 in amino acids: CASRFHYEQYF. The CDR3 DNA reads TGTGCCAGCAGGTTCCACTACGAGCAGTACTTC.

The V call is TRBV6-2 or TRBV6-3, the J call TRBJ1-5; 9 bases line up with TRBD1. This CDR3 region has 13 residues. Trimming cost V 4 bases and J 7 bases; bases outside gene matches: 2. Germline V gene sequence: CDR1 MNHEY, CDR2 SVGEGT. In DNA, the CDR3 is TGTGCCAGCAGTTGGGACAGGGCCCAGCCCCAGCATTTT. Its protein product is CASSWDRAQPQHF.